This T cell receptor (beta chain) was retrieved from a study of T cells in Graves' hyperthyroidism and ophthalmopathy. This CDR3 is built from 15 residues. Germline loops: CDR1 MGHRA, CDR2 YSYEKL. V lost 1 base to trimming and J lost 8 bases, with 17 bases between them. PBMCs were collected from an approximately 10 ml volume of fresh peripheral blood. Note on this clonotype: Its target is unknown.

Amplified TCR beta CDR3 regions came from RNA transcripts. First-round RT-PCR of the TCR CDR3 relied on the HTBI primer set. MiXCR was run by TCRdb on the multiplex PCR reads, yielding one entry per CDR3 protein. This table has a few hundred thousand distinct CDR3 sequences, 15% to 17% appearing once. Overall study results and limits: Ophthalmopathy prediction by the model preceded onset by a median approximately 5.9 months. Most clonotypes that expanded in the thyroid above 0.001 also showed up in blood.

The clonotype originates from a woman in her twenties or thirties with Graves' hyperthyroidism. Sequencing used blood. The V and J genes are TRBV4-1 and TRBJ1-2, with no clear D. The CDR3 DNA reads TGCGCCAGCAGCCAAGGTAACCTAGATTCCCACGGCTACACCTTC. Residues: CASSQGNLDSHGYTF.